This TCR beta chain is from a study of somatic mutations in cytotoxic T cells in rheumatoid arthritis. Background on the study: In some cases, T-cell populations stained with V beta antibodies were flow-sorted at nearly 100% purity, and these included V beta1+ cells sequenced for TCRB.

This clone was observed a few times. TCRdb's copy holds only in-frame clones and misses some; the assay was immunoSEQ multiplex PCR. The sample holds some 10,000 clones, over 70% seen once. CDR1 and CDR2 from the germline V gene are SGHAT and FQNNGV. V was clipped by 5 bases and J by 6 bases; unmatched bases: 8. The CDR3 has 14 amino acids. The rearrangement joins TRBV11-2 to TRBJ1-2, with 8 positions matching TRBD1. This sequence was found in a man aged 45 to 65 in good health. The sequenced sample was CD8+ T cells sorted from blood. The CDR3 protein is CASSITTGVDGYTF. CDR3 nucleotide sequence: TGTGCCAGCAGCATTACGACAGGGGTAGATGGCTACACCTTC.